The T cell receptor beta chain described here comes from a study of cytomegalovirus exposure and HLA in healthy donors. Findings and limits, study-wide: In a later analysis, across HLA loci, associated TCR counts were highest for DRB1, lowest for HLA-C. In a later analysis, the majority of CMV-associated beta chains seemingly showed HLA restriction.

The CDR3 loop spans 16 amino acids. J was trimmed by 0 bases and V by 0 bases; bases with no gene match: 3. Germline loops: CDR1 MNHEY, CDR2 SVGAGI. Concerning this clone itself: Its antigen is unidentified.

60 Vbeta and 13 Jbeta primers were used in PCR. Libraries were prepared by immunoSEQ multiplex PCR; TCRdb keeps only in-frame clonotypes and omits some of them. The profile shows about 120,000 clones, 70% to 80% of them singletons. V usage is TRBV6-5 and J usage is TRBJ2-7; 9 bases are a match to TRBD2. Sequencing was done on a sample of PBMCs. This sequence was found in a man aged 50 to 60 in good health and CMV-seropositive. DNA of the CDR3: TGTGCCAGCAGTTACTCGACGCGGGGGGGCTCCTACGAGCAGTACTTC. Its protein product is CASSYSTRGGSYEQYF.